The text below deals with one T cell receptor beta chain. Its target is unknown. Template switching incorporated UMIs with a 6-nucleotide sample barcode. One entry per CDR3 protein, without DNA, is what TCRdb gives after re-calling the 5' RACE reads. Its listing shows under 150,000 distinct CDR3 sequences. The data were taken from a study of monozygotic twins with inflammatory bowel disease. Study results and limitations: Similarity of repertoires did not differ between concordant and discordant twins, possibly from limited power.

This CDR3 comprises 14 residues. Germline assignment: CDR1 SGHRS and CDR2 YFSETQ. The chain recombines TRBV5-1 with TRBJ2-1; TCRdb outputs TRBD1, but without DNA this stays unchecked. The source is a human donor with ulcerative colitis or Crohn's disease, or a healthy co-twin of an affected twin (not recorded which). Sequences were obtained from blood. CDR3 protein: CASSLVGPGNEQFF.